The 14 T cell receptor beta chains listed next were all sequenced from one sample in a study of CD8+CD57+ T cells in acquired aplastic anemia. The TCR beta profiling, which covered VDJ combination and CDR3 sequence, was carried out using genomic DNA as the template. TCRdb re-called the reads through MiXCR, storing one row per CDR3 protein. The repertoire consists of about 190,000 distinct CDR3 sequences, with 50% to 75% occurring once and the leading ten covering around 46%. The sequencing input was sorted CD4+, CD8+, or CD8+CD57+ T cells (not recorded which) from PBMCs. Receptors originate from a human donor with severe aplastic anemia or a healthy control (not recorded which).

This rearrangement joins TRBV5-6 to TRBJ1-1; D unclear. The V end lost 0 bases, the J end lost 1 base, and 7 bases lay between the germline ends. CDR1 is SGHDT and CDR2 is YYEEEE in the germline V gene. The CDR3 consists of 14 residues. The CDR3 DNA reads TGTGCCAGCAGCTTGGTTCTGGGGAACACTGAAGCTTTCTTT. It yields the protein CASSLVLGNTEAFF.

This clonotype was picked up one time. This rearrangement joins TRBV9 to TRBJ2-3; 8 bases fit TRBD2. Germline assignment: CDR1 SGDLS and CDR2 YYNGEE. The CDR3 runs to 16 residues. Trimming cost V 0 bases and J 3 bases; bases outside gene matches: 6. The CDR3 loop reads CASSVAGSGSTDTQYF. CDR3 DNA sequence: TGTGCCAGCAGCGTAGCGGGGAGCGGGAGTACAGATACGCAGTATTTT.

This clonotype was seen a few times. The chain links TRBV10-3 to TRBJ2-5, with TRBD1 matching over 9 bases. The V gene's germline CDR1 is ENHRY and CDR2 SYGVKD. J was trimmed by 2 bases and V by 6 bases; bases with no gene match: 7. This CDR3 spans 15 amino acids. The DNA for the CDR3 is TGTGCCATCAGCACAGGGGGCGGTAGACAAGAGACCCAGTACTTC. Translated, it gives CAISTGGGRQETQYF.

This chain links TRBV5-1 with TRBJ1-1; D remains ambiguous. Germline V gene data show CDR1 as SGHRS and CDR2 as YFSETQ. The V gene lost 0 bases and the J gene lost 6 bases, with 9 bases spanning the gap. The CDR3 extends over 13 amino acids. This chain's CDR3 is CASSLAMGSEAFF. Here the CDR3 DNA reads TGCGCCAGCAGCTTGGCCATGGGGTCTGAAGCTTTCTTT.

The table lists this clonotype with many counts. The chain has TRBV5-5 and TRBJ2-7, with TRBD2 identical over 8 bases. J lost 1 base, V lost 3 bases, and 3 bases had no gene match. Germline CDR1 reads SGHKS; CDR2 reads YYEKEE (reference sequence). The CDR3 is made up of 14 amino acids. CDR3 in amino acids: CASSWGLDSYEQYF. The CDR3, as DNA: TGTGCCAGCAGCTGGGGACTAGATTCCTACGAGCAGTACTTC.

This clonotype is a singleton in its sample. The gene calls are TRBV19 and TRBJ1-2; no reliable D call. The germline V and J ends were trimmed by 3 bases and 5 bases, with 16 bases remaining between them. Germline V lookup: CDR1 LNHDA, CDR2 SQIVND (reference sequence). The CDR3 spans 15 residues. The CDR3 here is CASSIGVGSGYGYTF. In nucleotides, the CDR3 is TGTGCCAGTAGTATCGGTGTTGGGAGTGGGTATGGCTACACCTTC.

This clonotype was counted a single time. The rearrangement joins TRBV19 to TRBJ1-6; D ambiguous. The CDR3 runs 17 residues. Trimming removed 4 bases from V and 0 bases from J, with 13 bases in between. Germline-derived CDR1 and CDR2 are LNHDA and SQIVND (reference sequence). CDR3 DNA sequence: TGTGCCAGTAGTACTGACCTGCTAAGCTCCTATAATTCACCCCTCCACTTT. This codes for CASSTDLLSSYNSPLHF.

V gene TRBV2 combines with J gene TRBJ2-7, with D hard to call. The CDR3 is made up of 14 amino acids. The germline V gene has CDR1 SNHLY and CDR2 FYNNEI. Trimming removed 2 bases from V and 7 bases from J, with 15 bases in between. CDR3 nucleotides: TGTGCCAGCAGTGAAAGTGGGCCATCCTGGGAGCAGTACTTC. Amino acids: CASSESGPSWEQYF.

This chain uses TRBV7-6 with TRBJ2-1, with a weak D call TRBD1 (6 bases). This CDR3 has 16 residues. The germline CDR1 and CDR2 sequences are SGHVS and FNYEAQ. The V end lost 2 bases, the J end lost 4 bases, and 15 bases lay between the germline ends. The CDR3 here is CASSLRLSTGYNEQFF. The CDR3 DNA is TGTGCCAGCAGCTTAAGGTTGTCGACAGGTTACAATGAGCAGTTCTTC.

In regard to this clonotype: No conserved phenylalanine or tryptophan is present at the end of the CDR3, so a read error is the likely explanation. The chain recombines TRBV2 with TRBJ2-7; 9 bases are shared with TRBD1. Trimming removed 6 bases from V and 4 bases from J; junction bases left unmatched: 10. Germline V gene sequence: CDR1 SNHLY, CDR2 FYNNEI. CDR3 size: 15 residues. The CDR3 DNA follows: TGTGCCAGCAGCGCTGCCGGGACAGGGACGTACGAGCAGTACCTC. Translated, it gives CASSAAGTGTYEQYL.

The rearrangement joins TRBV6-5 to TRBJ1-6; D is unresolved. CDR3 length: 16 residues. V lost 0 bases, J lost 9 bases, and 15 bases lay in between. Germline loops: CDR1 MNHEY, CDR2 SVGAGI. CDR3 residues: CASSYSGPVTGSPLHF. For the CDR3, the DNA is TGTGCCAGCAGTTACTCCGGACCTGTTACCGGTTCACCCCTCCACTTT.

This clonotype showed up many times. The chain joins TRBV27 to TRBJ2-7, with D possibly matching TRBD1 (5 bases). The CDR3 is made up of 13 amino acids. V lost 2 bases, J lost 3 bases, and 8 bases lay in between. Germline values: CDR1 MNHEY, CDR2 SMNVEV (reference sequence). Here the CDR3 DNA reads TGTGCCAGCAGTTTACTAGACAGCTACGAGCAGTACTTC. Protein sequence: CASSLLDSYEQYF.

This clonotype has more than one count but fewer than ten. V gene TRBV3-1 combines with J gene TRBJ2-2; a weak D match, TRBD2 (5 bases). The germline gives CDR1 LGHDT, CDR2 YNNKEL (reference sequence). The V gene lost 3 bases and the J gene lost 6 bases, with 14 bases spanning the gap. The CDR3 runs 15 residues. Written as DNA, the CDR3 is TGTGCCAGCAGCCAGGGAGTATGGGGATCCGGGGAGCTGTTTTTT. Translation gives CASSQGVWGSGELFF.

V usage is TRBV4-2 and J usage is TRBJ2-7; 12 bases fit TRBD1. After removal of 4 bases from V and 6 bases from J, the junction contained 13 bases not matched to a gene. This CDR3 comprises 17 residues. Germline V gives CDR1 LGHNA, CDR2 YNFKEQ. CDR3 sequence (DNA): TGTGCCAGCAGCCCCCCTCCCTGGAGGGACAGGGGGCTCGAGCAGTACTTC. Protein: CASSPPPWRDRGLEQYF.